These T cell receptor beta chains were read from a single sample in a study of CD8+CD57+ T cells in acquired aplastic anemia. TCRdb itself ran the reads through MiXCR, one entry per CDR3 protein. The profile shows 450,000 to 550,000 distinct CDR3 sequences, under 40% of them singletons. Sequencing used sorted CD4+, CD8+, or CD8+CD57+ T cells (not recorded which) from PBMCs. The receptors here all came from a human donor with aplastic anemia. Each CDR3 is given with its conserved first and last residue. The D gene is left open where the match is weak. Clone size appears in some rows only: once, few, many, or a class for an expanded clone.

abundance: few
d_gene: .
j_gene: TRBJ1-5
v_gene: TRBV28
CDR3nt: TGTGCCAGCAGGGCAAGATTAGGCAATCAGCCCCAGCATTTT
CDR3aa: CASRARLGNQPQHF

abundance: .
d_gene: TRBD2
j_gene: TRBJ2-1
v_gene: TRBV12-3/TRBV12-4
CDR3nt: TGTGCCAGCAGTTCGACAGTAGCGGGGGGGCGCGCCTACAATGAGCAGTTCTTC
CDR3aa: CASSSTVAGGRAYNEQFF

abundance: many
d_gene: .
j_gene: TRBJ2-2
v_gene: TRBV4-1
CDR3nt: TGCGCCAGCAGCCAAGGACTAACCGGGGAGCTGTTTTTT
CDR3aa: CASSQGLTGELFF

abundance: few
d_gene: TRBD1
j_gene: TRBJ2-7
v_gene: TRBV19
CDR3nt: TGTGCCAGTAGTCTTACCGGGACAGGGGTGAGAGCCTACGAGCAGTACTTC
CDR3aa: CASSLTGTGVRAYEQYF

abundance: many
d_gene: .
j_gene: TRBJ1-2
v_gene: TRBV19
CDR3nt: TGTGCCAGTAGTCCCCCCACGGGACGAGACTATGGCTACACCTTC
CDR3aa: CASSPPTGRDYGYTF

abundance: .
d_gene: .
j_gene: TRBJ2-3
v_gene: TRBV15
CDR3nt: TGTGCCACCAGCAGAGAGAGAGGAGGCACGCAGTATTTT
CDR3aa: CATSRERGGTQYF

abundance: many
d_gene: TRBD1
j_gene: TRBJ1-6
v_gene: TRBV7-9
CDR3nt: TGTGCCAGCAGCTTTACAGGGGGTGATTCACCCCTCCACTTT
CDR3aa: CASSFTGGDSPLHF

abundance: .
d_gene: .
j_gene: TRBJ2-5
v_gene: TRBV7-6
CDR3nt: TGTGCCAGCAGCTTAGTTGGCGGGACGGAAGAGACCCAGTACTTC
CDR3aa: CASSLVGGTEETQYF

abundance: few
d_gene: .
j_gene: TRBJ1-1
v_gene: TRBV3-1
CDR3nt: TGTGCCAGCAGCCAGAAGTCGAACACTGAAGCTTTCTTT
CDR3aa: CASSQKSNTEAFF

abundance: many
d_gene: .
j_gene: TRBJ2-3
v_gene: TRBV5-1
CDR3nt: TGCGCCAGCAGACCTAGGACCGGAGATACGCAGTATTTT
CDR3aa: CASRPRTGDTQYF

abundance: many
d_gene: .
j_gene: TRBJ2-7
v_gene: TRBV9
CDR3nt: TGTGCCAGCAGCGCGCAGGGGGGGTCCTACGAGCAGTACTTC
CDR3aa: CASSAQGGSYEQYF

abundance: many
d_gene: .
j_gene: TRBJ1-1
v_gene: TRBV5-1
CDR3nt: TGCGCCAGCAGCTTGGCAGGCTCTACTGAAGCTTTCTTT
CDR3aa: CASSLAGSTEAFF

abundance: .
d_gene: TRBD1
j_gene: TRBJ2-6
v_gene: TRBV5-4
CDR3nt: TGTGCCAGCAGCTGGGACAGGATAAGCTCTGGGGCCAACGTCCTGACTTTC
CDR3aa: CASSWDRISSGANVLTF

abundance: .
d_gene: .
j_gene: TRBJ1-6
v_gene: TRBV7-2
CDR3nt: TGTGCCAGCAAATTCAGGGGTAATTCACCCCTCCACTTT
CDR3aa: CASKFRGNSPLHF

abundance: many
d_gene: .
j_gene: TRBJ2-5
v_gene: TRBV10-3
CDR3nt: TGTGCCACGGGGGTCGAGGGAGAGACCCAGTACTTC
CDR3aa: CATGVEGETQYF

abundance: few
d_gene: TRBD2
j_gene: TRBJ2-1
v_gene: TRBV9
CDR3nt: TGTGCCAGCAGCGCATGGACTAGCGGGGTGGCGGATGAGCAGTTCTTC
CDR3aa: CASSAWTSGVADEQFF

abundance: few
d_gene: TRBD1
j_gene: TRBJ2-7
v_gene: TRBV25-1
CDR3nt: TGTGCCAGCAGCTTAGCCGGAGGGGACAGGACCTACGAGCAGTACTTC
CDR3aa: CASSLAGGDRTYEQYF

abundance: .
d_gene: .
j_gene: TRBJ2-2
v_gene: TRBV11-3
CDR3nt: TGTGCCAGCAGCACCGTGGCTTCGAACACCGGGGAGCTGTTTTTT
CDR3aa: CASSTVASNTGELFF

abundance: .
d_gene: .
j_gene: TRBJ2-3
v_gene: TRBV12-3/TRBV12-4
CDR3nt: TGTGCCAGCAGTTTTGGCCCGATATTCCGCACAGATACGCAGTATTTT
CDR3aa: CASSFGPIFRTDTQYF

abundance: many
d_gene: .
j_gene: TRBJ2-7
v_gene: TRBV20-1
CDR3nt: TGCAGCGCTCTGACTGCCTACGAGCAGTACTTC
CDR3aa: CSALTAYEQYF

abundance: .
d_gene: .
j_gene: TRBJ2-3
v_gene: TRBV20-1
CDR3nt: TGCAGTGCTAGAGATCCCAGGTCTAGCACAGATACGCAGTATTTT
CDR3aa: CSARDPRSSTDTQYF

abundance: once
d_gene: TRBD1
j_gene: TRBJ1-4
v_gene: TRBV6-1
CDR3nt: TGTGCCAGCAGGGCAGGACAGGCTAATGAAAAACTGCTTTTT
CDR3aa: CASRAGQANEKLLF

abundance: .
d_gene: TRBD1
j_gene: TRBJ1-2
v_gene: TRBV20-1
CDR3nt: TGCAGTGCTAGAAAAACAGGGGGCAGCTATGGCTACACCTTC
CDR3aa: CSARKTGGSYGYTF